This TCR beta chain stems from a study of T cells in Graves' hyperthyroidism and ophthalmopathy. Germline V lookup: CDR1 SGHRS, CDR2 YFSETQ. The CDR3 spans 14 residues. V was cut by 2 bases and J by 2 bases, with 9 bases left in between. General study findings and limits: Blood also carried most thyroid clonotypes expanded above 0.001.

This clonotype has more than one count but fewer than ten. Its antigen is still unknown. TCR beta CDR3 sequences were amplified from RNA transcripts. The HTBI primer set drove a first-round RT-PCR of the TCR CDR3. TCRdb called the multiplex PCR reads again in MiXCR, with one record for every CDR3 protein. Of fewer than 850,000 distinct CDR3 sequences listed, around a sixth are singletons. Diagnoses were made from clinical symptoms, serum measures (thyroxine and TRAb), thyroid ultrasound and orbital computed tomography. The TCR was taken from a man in his fifties or sixties with Graves' hyperthyroidism. The chain combines TRBV5-1 with TRBJ2-3; possibly TRBD2 for D (5 bases). Input material: blood. In DNA, the CDR3 is TGCGCCAGCAGCTTATTCGGGAACACAGATACGCAGTATTTT. Protein product: CASSLFGNTDTQYF.